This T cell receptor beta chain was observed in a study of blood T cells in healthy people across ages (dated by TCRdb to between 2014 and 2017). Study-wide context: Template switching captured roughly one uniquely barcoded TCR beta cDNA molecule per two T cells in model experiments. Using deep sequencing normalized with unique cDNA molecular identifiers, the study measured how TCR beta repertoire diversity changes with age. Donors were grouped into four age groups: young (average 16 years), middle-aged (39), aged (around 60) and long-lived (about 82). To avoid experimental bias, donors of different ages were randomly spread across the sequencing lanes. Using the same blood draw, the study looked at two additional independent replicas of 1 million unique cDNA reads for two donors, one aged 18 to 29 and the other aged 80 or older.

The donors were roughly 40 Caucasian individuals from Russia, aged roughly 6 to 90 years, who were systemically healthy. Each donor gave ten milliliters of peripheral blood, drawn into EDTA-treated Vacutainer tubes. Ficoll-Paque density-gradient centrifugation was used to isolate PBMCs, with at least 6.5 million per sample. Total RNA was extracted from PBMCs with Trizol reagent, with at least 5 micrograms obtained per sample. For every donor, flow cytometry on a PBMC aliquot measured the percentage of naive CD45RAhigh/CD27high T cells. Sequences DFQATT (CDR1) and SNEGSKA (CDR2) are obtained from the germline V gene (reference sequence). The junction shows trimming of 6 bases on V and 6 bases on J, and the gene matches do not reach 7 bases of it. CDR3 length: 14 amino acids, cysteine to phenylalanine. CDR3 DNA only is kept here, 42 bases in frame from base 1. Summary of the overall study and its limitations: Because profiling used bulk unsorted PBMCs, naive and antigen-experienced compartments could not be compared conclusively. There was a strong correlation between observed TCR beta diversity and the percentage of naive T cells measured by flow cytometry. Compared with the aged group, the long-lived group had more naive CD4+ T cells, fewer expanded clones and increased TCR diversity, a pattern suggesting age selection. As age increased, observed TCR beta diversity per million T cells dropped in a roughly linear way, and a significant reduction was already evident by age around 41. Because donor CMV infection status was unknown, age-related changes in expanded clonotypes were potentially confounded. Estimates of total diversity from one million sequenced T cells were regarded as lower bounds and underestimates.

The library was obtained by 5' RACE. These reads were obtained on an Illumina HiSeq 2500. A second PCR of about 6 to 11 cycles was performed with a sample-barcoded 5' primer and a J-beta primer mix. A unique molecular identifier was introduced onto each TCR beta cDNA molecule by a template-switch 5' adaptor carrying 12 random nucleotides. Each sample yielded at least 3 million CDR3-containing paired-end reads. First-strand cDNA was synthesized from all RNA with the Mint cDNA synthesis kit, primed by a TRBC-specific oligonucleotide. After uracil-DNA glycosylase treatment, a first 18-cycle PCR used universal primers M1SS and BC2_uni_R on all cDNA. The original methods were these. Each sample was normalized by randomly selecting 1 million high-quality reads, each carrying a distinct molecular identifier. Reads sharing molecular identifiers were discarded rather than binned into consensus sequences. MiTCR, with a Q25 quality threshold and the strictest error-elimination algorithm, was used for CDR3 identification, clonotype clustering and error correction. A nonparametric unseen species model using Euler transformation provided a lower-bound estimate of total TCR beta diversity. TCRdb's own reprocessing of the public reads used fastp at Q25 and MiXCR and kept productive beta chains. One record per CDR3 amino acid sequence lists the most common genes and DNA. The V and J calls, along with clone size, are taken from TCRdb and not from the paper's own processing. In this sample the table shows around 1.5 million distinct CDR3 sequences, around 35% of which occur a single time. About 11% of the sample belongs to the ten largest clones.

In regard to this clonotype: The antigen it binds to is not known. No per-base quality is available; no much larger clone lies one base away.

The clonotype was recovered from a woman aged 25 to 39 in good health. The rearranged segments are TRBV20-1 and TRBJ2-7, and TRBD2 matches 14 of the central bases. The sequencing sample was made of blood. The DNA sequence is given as TGCAGTGCCAGGGGACTAGCGGGAGCAGGCGAGCAGTACTTC. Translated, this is CSARGLAGAGEQYF.